The next 5 T cell receptor beta chains were all read from a single sample in a study of CD8+CD57+ T cells in acquired aplastic anemia. TCR beta VDJ and CDR3 profiles were obtained from a genomic DNA template. Each CDR3 protein is one row after TCRdb ran MiXCR on the reads. Among 150,000 to 200,000 distinct CDR3 sequences listed, 47% were seen once. An expansion of CD8+CD57+ cells by flow cytometry had been shown in patients chosen for sequencing. The material sequenced was sorted CD4+, CD8+, or CD8+CD57+ T cells (not recorded which) from PBMCs. These receptors all come from a human donor with aplastic anemia.

The CDR3 nucleotides read TGCAGCGTTGAAGAAGGGTGGCAGGATGAGCAGTACTTC. Residues: CSVEEGWQDEQYF. This rearrangement joins TRBV29-1 to TRBJ2-7; D gene uncertain. With 0 bases removed from V and 7 bases from J, the gap between germline ends came to 13 bases. The CDR3 contains 13 residues. Germline CDR1 reads SQVTM; CDR2 reads ANQGSEA.

Concerning this clonotype: Just one base apart from a much larger clone, this may be a read error. The chain has TRBV7-2 and TRBJ1-4; 8 nucleotides align to TRBD1. Germline CDR1 and CDR2: SGHTA and FQGNSA. The CDR3 runs 15 residues. The CDR3 sequence: CASSFAGQGAEKLLF. DNA of the CDR3: TGTGCCAGCAGCTTTGCTGGACAGGGAGCCGAAAAACTGCTTTTT.

In its sample, this clonotype was seen once. A junction boundary mismatches the germline segment, possibly from a read error. This chain joins TRBV5-1 and TRBJ2-7, with 9 bases matching TRBD1. The CDR3 is 14 amino acids. Germline assignment: CDR1 SGHRS and CDR2 YFSETQ. CDR3 sequence (DNA): TGCGCCGGCAGCTTGGGACAGGGAGTGAACAAGCAGTACTTC. This gives the protein CAGSLGQGVNKQYF.

The sample holds a few counts of this clonotype. This chain connects TRBV6-5 to TRBJ2-1, with D unresolved. CDR1 MNHEY and CDR2 SVGAGI come from the germline V gene. Trimming removed 3 bases from V and 2 bases from J, with 11 bases in between. CDR3 size: 15 residues. The CDR3 DNA reads TGTGCCAGCAGTTATGCGACTCCAACCTACAATGAGCAGTTCTTC. Protein: CASSYATPTYNEQFF.

The CDR3 loop is CAISEVGRTGEKLFF. The CDR3 region has the DNA TGTGCCATCAGTGAAGTCGGTCGGACAGGGGAGAAACTGTTTTTT. This chain connects TRBV10-3 to TRBJ1-4, with TRBD1 identical over 9 bases. CDR1 and CDR2 from the germline V gene are ENHRY and SYGVKD. This CDR3 comprises 15 residues. With V trimmed by 3 bases and J by 11 bases, 10 bases remained unmatched.